Shown below are 15 T cell receptor beta chains from a single sample sequenced in a study of blood T cell repertoires in COVID-19. TCRdb's copy holds only in-frame clones and misses some; the assay was immunoSEQ multiplex PCR. The sample has around 260,000 clones, approximately 90% seen once. The source material was peripheral blood. These receptors all stem from a man between 18 and 29 years old with active or convalescent COVID-19.

This clone was seen a few times. The rearrangement uses TRBV6-5 and TRBJ2-2, with 7 nucleotides matching TRBD1. V shed 6 bases and J 2 bases; nucleotides not matched to a gene: 6. The germline V gene encodes CDR1 MNHEY and CDR2 SVGAGI. The CDR3 runs to 15 residues. CDR3 sequence reads: CASSQGTVNTGELFF. Here the CDR3 DNA reads TGTGCCAGCAGCCAAGGGACAGTTAACACCGGGGAGCTGTTTTTT.

The chain couples TRBV18 to TRBJ1-3; 7 bases match TRBD1. V lost 3 bases, J lost 4 bases, and 6 bases stayed unmatched. CDR3 length equals 15 residues. The germline V gene encodes CDR1 KGHSH and CDR2 LQKENI. CDR3 DNA: TGTGCCAGCTCACCGGAGACAGGGCCCGGAAACACCATATATTTT. It yields the protein CASSPETGPGNTIYF.

This clone occurred once. The genes are TRBV28 and TRBJ2-3; tentative D call: TRBD2 (6 bases). The CDR3 extends over 15 amino acids. Trimming left V 5 bases short and J 2 bases short, with 14 bases between. In germline, CDR1 is MDHEN, CDR2 SYDVKM. The chain's CDR3 is CASSRGLSVTDTQYF. CDR3 coding DNA: TGTGCCAGCAGTAGGGGACTTTCGGTCACAGATACGCAGTATTTT.

The chain couples TRBV6-5 to TRBJ1-1; D not resolved. CDR1 MNHEY and CDR2 SVGAGI come from the germline V gene. This CDR3 contains 13 residues. Deletions cut 1 base from V and 3 bases from J, with 6 bases between. The CDR3 sequence is CASSYFQDTEAFF. The CDR3 nucleotides are TGTGCCAGCAGTTACTTTCAGGACACTGAAGCTTTCTTT.

V usage is TRBV29-1 and J usage is TRBJ2-7, with D perhaps TRBD2 (7 bases). Trimming left V 3 bases short and J 7 bases short, with 13 bases between. Germline CDR1 reads SQVTM; CDR2 reads ANQGSEA. This CDR3 spans 12 amino acids. This CDR3 is CSVDGGAKEQYF. For the CDR3, the DNA is TGCAGCGTTGATGGGGGGGCTAAAGAGCAGTACTTC.

This clone appeared a single time. V is TRBV3-1 (or the pseudogene TRBV3-2) and J is TRBJ2-2; 8 positions match TRBD2. The CDR3 consists of 15 residues. Germline-derived CDR1 and CDR2 are LGHDT and YNNKEL (reference sequence). With V trimmed by 4 bases and J by 2 bases, 3 bases remained unmatched. The CDR3 DNA sequence: TGTGCCAGCAGCCCCTTAGCGGGAAACACCGGGGAGCTGTTTTTT. This codes for CASSPLAGNTGELFF.

This chain links TRBV6-5 with TRBJ2-3; 11 nucleotides match TRBD2. The trim removed 7 bases at V and 14 bases at J, leaving 17 bases unmatched. In germline, CDR1 is MNHEY, CDR2 SVGAGI. This CDR3 region has 15 residues. The CDR3 DNA reads as TGTGCCAGCACCCCGCCGGGACTAGCGGCTTCCAAGGGGTATTTT. Amino acids: CASTPPGLAASKGYF.

V usage is TRBV18 and J usage is TRBJ1-1, with 8 positions matching TRBD1. The CDR3 is 12 residues long. Losses at the gene ends were 10 bases for V and 3 bases for J; bases not matched to a gene: 4. Germline V lookup: CDR1 KGHSH, CDR2 LQKENI. This chain's CDR3 is CATQGQDTEAFF. The CDR3 DNA sequence: TGTGCCACACAGGGACAGGACACTGAAGCTTTCTTT.

V gene TRBV29-1 combines with J gene TRBJ1-5; 7 bases line up with TRBD1. Germline loops: CDR1 SQVTM, CDR2 ANQGSEA. The CDR3 loop spans 13 amino acids. V shed 4 bases, J shed 4 bases, and the junction held 4 bases outside the gene matches. The CDR3 region has the DNA TGCAGCGTTGCGGGGGACAGAAATCAGCCCCAGCATTTT. Translated, it gives CSVAGDRNQPQHF.

This clone was found a few times. The chain is built from TRBV4-2 and TRBJ2-5, with unresolved D. The CDR3 sequence is 12 residues long. Deletions cut 7 bases from V and 3 bases from J, with 9 bases between. In germline, CDR1 is LGHNA, CDR2 YNFKEQ. The CDR3 loop reads CASMGMEETQYF. The CDR3 nucleotides read TGTGCCAGCATGGGCATGGAAGAGACCCAGTACTTC.

The rearrangement links TRBV20-1 to TRBJ1-2, with a possible D match to TRBD1 (5 bases). Germline assignment: CDR1 DFQATT and CDR2 SNEGSKA (reference sequence). The CDR3 has 12 amino acids. V lost 3 bases and J lost 5, with 10 bases in between. DNA for the CDR3: TGCAGTGCTAGTGCTCAGGGATATGGCTACACCTTC. It is translated as CSASAQGYGYTF.

The rearrangement joins TRBV11-3 to TRBJ2-2; weak D call: TRBD2 (6 bases). This CDR3 is 17 amino acids long. Germline-derived CDR1 and CDR2 are SGHNT and YENEEA. The V end was cut by 3 bases, the J end by 4 bases, with 18 bases between. Here the CDR3 DNA reads TGTGCCAGCAGCTTGGGAAAGGAGCGGGCGAGCACCGGGGAGCTGTTTTTT. It yields the protein CASSLGKERASTGELFF.

The gene calls are TRBV24-1 and TRBJ2-3; possible D gene TRBD1, 5 bases. The CDR3 loop spans 17 amino acids. V lost 1 base, J lost 0 bases, and 13 bases lay in between. CDR1 and CDR2 (germline): KGHDR, SFDVKD. This CDR3 reads CATSDFQGTTSTDTQYF. The CDR3 DNA reads TGTGCCACCAGTGATTTCCAGGGAACGACTAGCACAGATACGCAGTATTTT.

The V call is TRBV5-1, the J call TRBJ2-5, with a possible D match to TRBD1 (6 bases). The CDR3 consists of 17 residues. The V end lost 3 bases, the J end lost 5 bases, and 23 bases lay between the germline ends. Germline loops: CDR1 SGHRS, CDR2 YFSETQ. The CDR3 spells CASSSAPQGPQAETQYF. CDR3 nucleotides: TGCGCCAGCAGCTCGGCCCCCCAGGGGCCACAGGCGGAGACCCAGTACTTC.

This chain joins TRBV19 and TRBJ2-7; 9 bases line up with TRBD1. Germline V lookup: CDR1 LNHDA, CDR2 SQIVND (reference sequence). This CDR3 comprises 13 residues. J lost 2 bases, V lost 10 bases, and 6 bases had no gene match. The CDR3 sequence: CATGTGITYEQYF. In DNA, the CDR3 is TGTGCCACTGGGACAGGGATAACCTACGAGCAGTACTTC.